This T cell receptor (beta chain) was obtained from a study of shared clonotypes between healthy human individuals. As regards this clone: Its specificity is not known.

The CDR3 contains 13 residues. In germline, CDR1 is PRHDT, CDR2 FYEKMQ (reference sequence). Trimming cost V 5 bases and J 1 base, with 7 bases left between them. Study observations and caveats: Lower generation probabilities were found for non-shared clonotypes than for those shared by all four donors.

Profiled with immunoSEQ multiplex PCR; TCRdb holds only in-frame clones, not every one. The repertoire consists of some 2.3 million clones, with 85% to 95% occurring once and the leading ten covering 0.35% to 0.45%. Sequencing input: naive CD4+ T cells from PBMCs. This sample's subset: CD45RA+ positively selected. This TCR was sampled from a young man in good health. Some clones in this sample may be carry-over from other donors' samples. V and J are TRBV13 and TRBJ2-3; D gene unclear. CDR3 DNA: TGTGCCAGCAGCCCTCGAGGCACAGATACGCAGTATTTT. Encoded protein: CASSPRGTDTQYF.